A selection of T cell receptor beta chains follows, all from one sample in a study of cytomegalovirus exposure and HLA in healthy donors. Some clones are missing from TCRdb's copy, which holds only in-frame ones; the method was immunoSEQ multiplex PCR. The repertoire holds roughly 120,000 clones, 80% seen once, with approximately 8.8% in the top ten. Source material: PBMCs. Source of these receptors: a female donor in good health and CMV-seropositive. Both conserved end residues are part of each CDR3. Fields, in order: clone size, CDR3 length, D gene, V gene, J gene, CDR3 protein, CDR3 DNA. The D gene is left open where the match is weak. Part of the rows lack a size; the others show once, few, many or a class for expanded clones.

-	14	-	TRBV7-2	TRBJ2-2	CASSFGGPGGELFF	TGTGCCAGCAGCTTCGGGGGGCCTGGCGGGGAGCTGTTTTTT
-	15	-	TRBV4-3	TRBJ1-5	CASSQGASGQWPQHF	TGCGCCAGCAGCCAAGGGGCATCAGGGCAGTGGCCCCAGCATTTT
-	12	-	TRBV30	TRBJ1-6	CALGEDNSPLHF	TGTGCCTTAGGGGAGGACAATTCACCCCTCCACTTT
-	15	-	TRBV7-2	TRBJ1-6	CASSLAQAGVAPLHF	TGTGCCAGCAGCTTAGCTCAGGCAGGGGTTGCACCCCTCCACTTT
-	15	-	TRBV18	TRBJ1-1	CASSPLGGEDTEAFF	TGTGCCAGCTCACCTTTAGGGGGGGAGGACACTGAAGCTTTCTTT
-	19	TRBD1	TRBV27	TRBJ1-4	CASSLTVPIPTGFNEKLFF	TGTGCCAGCAGTTTAACAGTTCCGATTCCGACAGGGTTTAATGAAAAACTGTTTTTT
-	12	-	TRBV7-9	TRBJ1-1	CASSSGGTEAFF	TGTGCCAGCAGCTCCGGGGGCACTGAAGCTTTCTTT
few	12	-	TRBV2	TRBJ2-1	CASRRTFNEQFF	TGTGCCAGCAGGCGGACATTCAATGAGCAGTTCTTC
few	13	-	TRBV9	TRBJ1-1	CASSPTGNTEAFF	TGTGCCAGCAGCCCTACTGGTAACACTGAAGCTTTCTTT
-	15	TRBD1	TRBV9	TRBJ2-5	CASSPGDRGLETQYF	TGTGCCAGCAGCCCAGGGGACAGGGGGCTGGAGACCCAGTACTTC
few	14	TRBD2	TRBV6-5	TRBJ2-1	CASRAGTTYNEQFF	TGTGCCAGCAGGGCCGGGACTACGTACAATGAGCAGTTCTTC
-	13	-	TRBV30	TRBJ1-6	CAWSVRGWPPLHF	TGTGCCTGGAGTGTCAGGGGCTGGCCACCCCTCCACTTT
-	13	-	TRBV19	TRBJ1-1	CASSKQGPTEAFF	TGTGCCAGTAGTAAACAGGGTCCCACTGAAGCTTTCTTT
-	13	-	TRBV7-2	TRBJ1-2	CASSWRGTYGYTF	TGTGCCAGCAGCTGGAGGGGCACCTATGGCTACACCTTC
-	13	-	TRBV5-1	TRBJ2-3	CASSRGGGDTQYF	TGCGCCAGCAGCAGGGGAGGCGGAGATACGCAGTATTTT
-	14	TRBD2	TRBV18	TRBJ2-3	CASSPAGGADTQYF	TGTGCCAGCTCACCCGCCGGGGGGGCAGATACGCAGTATTTT
few	14	-	TRBV30	TRBJ2-3	CAWSRGTGEDTQYF	TGTGCCTGGAGCCGTGGGACTGGAGAAGATACGCAGTATTTT
few	14	-	TRBV6-5	TRBJ2-2	CASSSRDITGELFF	TGTGCCAGCAGTTCAAGGGACATCACCGGGGAGCTGTTTTTT
-	13	-	TRBV5-6	TRBJ2-7	CASSLGGLGEQYF	TGTGCCAGCAGCCTGGGGGGCTTGGGCGAGCAGTACTTC
-	17	-	TRBV19	TRBJ1-2	CASSIDPGGTTNYGYTF	TGTGCCAGTAGTATAGATCCGGGGGGCACAACTAACTATGGCTACACCTTC
-	13	-	TRBV5-1	TRBJ2-3	CASSFTEPGTQYF	TGCGCCAGCAGCTTTACAGAGCCCGGTACGCAGTATTTT
-	16	TRBD2	TRBV10-3	TRBJ2-2	CAISGASGGTTGELFF	TGTGCCATCAGCGGAGCTAGCGGGGGGACCACCGGGGAGCTGTTTTTT
-	17	-	TRBV7-9	TRBJ1-1	CASSLGSGGHRNTEAFF	TGTGCCAGCAGCTTAGGGTCGGGAGGACATAGGAACACTGAAGCTTTCTTT
once	13	-	TRBV9	TRBJ1-6	CASSRTGNSPLHF	TGTGCCAGCAGCCGTACGGGGAATTCACCCCTCCACTTT
-	15	-	TRBV7-6	TRBJ1-2	CASSLRGGTDYGYTF	TGTGCCAGCAGCCTACGAGGGGGAACGGATTATGGCTACACCTTC
-	16	TRBD2	TRBV7-3	TRBJ2-1	CASSLTPSGGFNEQFF	TGTGCCAGCAGCTTGACTCCTAGCGGGGGGTTTAATGAGCAGTTCTTC
-	16	TRBD2	TRBV5-6	TRBJ2-5	CASSPPDFRGEETQYF	TGTGCCAGCAGCCCCCCAGACTTTCGGGGGGAAGAGACCCAGTACTTC
once	12	-	TRBV28	TRBJ1-5	CASSSGNQPQHF	TGTGCCAGCAGTTCGGGCAATCAGCCCCAGCATTTT
-	14	TRBD1	TRBV7-8	TRBJ2-5	CASRRQGSMETQYF	TGTGCCAGCAGGAGACAGGGGAGCATGGAGACCCAGTACTTC
once	15	TRBD2	TRBV7-2	TRBJ2-3	CASSLVWRGTDTQYF	TGTGCCAGCAGCTTAGTTTGGCGGGGGACAGATACGCAGTATTTT
-	15	-	TRBV15	TRBJ1-1	CATSPQTDRGTEAFF	TGTGCCACCAGCCCTCAGACGGACAGAGGGACTGAAGCTTTCTTT
once	14	TRBD1	TRBV11-2	TRBJ2-5	CASKLQGAKETQYF	TGTGCCAGCAAATTACAGGGGGCAAAAGAGACCCAGTACTTC
-	13	-	TRBV7-2	TRBJ2-7	CASSSGLFYEQYF	TGTGCCAGCAGCTCCGGACTCTTCTACGAGCAGTACTTC
-	11	-	TRBV29-1	TRBJ2-1	CSVVPVNEQFF	TGCAGCGTTGTACCGGTCAATGAGCAGTTCTTC
-	13	-	TRBV18	TRBJ2-3	CATSEVGTDTQYF	TGTGCCACTAGCGAGGTTGGCACAGATACGCAGTATTTT
-	12	-	TRBV28	TRBJ1-2	CASSLQGYGYTF	TGTGCCAGCAGCCTCCAGGGTTATGGCTACACCTTC
-	15	TRBD1	TRBV7-2	TRBJ1-5	CASSLETGRNQPQHF	TGTGCCAGCAGCTTAGAGACAGGGAGAAATCAGCCCCAGCATTTT
-	13	TRBD1	TRBV27	TRBJ2-7	CASRGQGLGEQYF	TGTGCCAGCAGGGGACAGGGGTTAGGCGAGCAGTACTTC
-	16	TRBD2	TRBV7-7	TRBJ2-1	CASSPTSGGLYNEQFF	TGTGCCAGCAGCCCGACTAGCGGGGGTCTCTACAATGAGCAGTTCTTC
-	13	-	TRBV5-1	TRBJ1-6	CASQEGGDSPLHF	TGCGCCAGCCAGGAAGGGGGGGATTCACCCCTCCACTTT
-	15	-	TRBV6-5	TRBJ1-1	CASNLNRETNTEAFF	TGTGCCAGCAACCTAAACAGGGAGACAAACACTGAAGCTTTCTTT
-	14	-	TRBV5-4	TRBJ1-3	CASSFRDTGNTIYF	TGTGCCAGCAGCTTCAGGGACACTGGAAACACCATATATTTT
once	14	TRBD1	TRBV5-1	TRBJ1-5	CASSPGQDRQPQHF	TGCGCCAGCAGCCCCGGACAGGATAGGCAGCCCCAGCATTTT
-	14	-	TRBV6-6	TRBJ2-5	CASSSQGGEETQYF	TGTGCCAGCAGTTCCCAGGGGGGAGAGGAGACCCAGTACTTC
once	10	TRBD1	TRBV20-1	TRBJ2-1	CSSDRGEQFF	TGCAGTTCCGACAGGGGAGAGCAGTTCTTC
few	14	-	TRBV7-7	TRBJ2-2	CASSLSGVPGELFF	TGTGCCAGCTCCCTCTCCGGGGTCCCCGGGGAGCTGTTTTTT
-	16	-	TRBV5-1	TRBJ2-2	CASSLRGTGNTGELFF	TGCGCCAGCAGCTTGCGGGGGACCGGGAACACCGGGGAGCTGTTTTTT